This T cell receptor beta chain was sequenced in a study of CD8+ T cells in alopecia areata. Study-wide background: Donors of skin were C3H/HeJ mice aged roughly 6-13 months with spontaneous alopecia, and recipients were roughly 6-10-week-old female C3H/HeJ mice.

Study-wide points: Besides other cells, scalp samples also yield sequences of resident alphabeta T cells from normal skin.

The V end was cut by 6 bases, the J end by 0 bases, with 11 bases between. This CDR3 is 14 amino acids long. Germline CDR1 and CDR2: SGHSA and FRNQAP. In regard to this clone: Its cognate antigen is unknown. Mouse gene names apply. The read falls 4 residues short of the CDR3 end, and the missing part is taken from the germline J gene.

RNA was isolated and reverse transcribed to cDNA, the sequencing template. Sequencing was performed with immunoSEQ multiplex PCR; in TCRdb, only in-frame clones are kept and a portion is missing. The sample holds approximately 110,000 clones, and no clone turns up only once. This receptor was identified in a C3H/HeJ mouse with alopecia areata. For the strain, the MHC haplotype given is H2-k. The chain uses TRBV16 and TRBJ1-2; a weak D match, TRBD1 (5 bases). The sequencing sample was made of lesional skin. The sequenced part of the CDR3 DNA is TGTGCAAGCAGTCCCGGGGGGGCAAACTCC. Its protein is CASSPGGANS. The whole CDR3 is CASSPGGANSDYTF.